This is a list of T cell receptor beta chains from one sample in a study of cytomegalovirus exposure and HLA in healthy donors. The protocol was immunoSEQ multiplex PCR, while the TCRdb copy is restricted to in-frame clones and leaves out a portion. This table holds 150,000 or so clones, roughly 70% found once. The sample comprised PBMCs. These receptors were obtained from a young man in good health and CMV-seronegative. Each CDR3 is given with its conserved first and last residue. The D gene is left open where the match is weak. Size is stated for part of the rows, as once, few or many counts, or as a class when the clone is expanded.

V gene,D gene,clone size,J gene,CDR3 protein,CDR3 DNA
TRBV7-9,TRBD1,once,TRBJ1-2,CASSQTGGDYGYTF,TGTGCCAGCAGCCAAACAGGGGGGGACTATGGCTACACCTTC
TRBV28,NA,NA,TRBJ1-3,CASSLAGSMTPGNTIYF,TGTGCCAGCAGTTTGGCCGGAAGTATGACTCCTGGAAACACCATATATTTT
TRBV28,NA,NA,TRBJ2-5,CASSFRQIQETQYF,TGTGCCAGCAGTTTTCGACAGATTCAAGAGACCCAGTACTTC
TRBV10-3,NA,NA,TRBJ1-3,CAISESGQLGNTIYF,TGTGCCATCAGTGAGTCGGGCCAGCTAGGAAACACCATATATTTT
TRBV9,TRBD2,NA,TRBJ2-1,CASSLSALAGAYNEQFF,TGTGCCAGCAGCCTGTCGGCACTAGCGGGGGCCTACAATGAGCAGTTCTTC
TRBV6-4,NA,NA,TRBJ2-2,CASRANTGELFF,TGTGCCAGCAGAGCCAACACCGGGGAGCTGTTTTTT
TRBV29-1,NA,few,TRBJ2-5,CSVEGRGETQYF,TGCAGCGTTGAAGGAAGAGGAGAGACCCAGTACTTC
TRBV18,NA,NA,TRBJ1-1,CASSPPNGVNTEAFF,TGTGCCAGCTCACCACCGAACGGGGTTAACACTGAAGCTTTCTTT
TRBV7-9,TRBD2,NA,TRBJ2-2,CASSLGRGAFDTGELFF,TGTGCCAGCAGCTTAGGGCGGGGGGCTTTCGACACCGGGGAGCTGTTTTTT
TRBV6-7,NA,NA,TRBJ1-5,CASSYPGRGQPQHF,TGTGCCAGCAGTTACCCGGGCAGGGGCCAGCCCCAGCATTTT
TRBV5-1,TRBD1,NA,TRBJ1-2,CASSVGQGAYGYTF,TGCGCCAGCAGCGTGGGACAGGGGGCCTATGGCTACACCTTC
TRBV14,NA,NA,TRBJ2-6,CASTEGGSGANVLTF,TGTGCCAGCACCGAAGGAGGCTCTGGGGCCAACGTCCTGACTTTC
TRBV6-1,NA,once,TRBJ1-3,CASSETLTGYGNTIYF,TGTGCCAGCAGTGAAACCTTAACAGGGTACGGAAACACCATATATTTT
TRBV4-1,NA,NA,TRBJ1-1,CASSQDPGQWNLEAFF,TGCGCCAGCAGCCAAGACCCCGGACAGTGGAATCTTGAAGCTTTCTTT
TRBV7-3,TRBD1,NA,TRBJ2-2,CASSRGTGVPGELFF,TGTGCCAGCAGCCGCGGGACAGGGGTTCCCGGGGAGCTGTTTTTT
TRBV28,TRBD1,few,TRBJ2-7,CASGTGTGNPYEQYF,TGTGCCAGCGGAACCGGGACAGGGAACCCCTACGAGCAGTACTTC
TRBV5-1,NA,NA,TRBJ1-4,CASSVSSPREKLFF,TGCGCCAGCAGCGTCTCGAGCCCTCGGGAGAAACTGTTTTTT
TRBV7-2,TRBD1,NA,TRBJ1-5,CASSPGQGNQPQHF,TGTGCCAGCAGCCCCGGACAGGGTAATCAGCCCCAGCATTTT